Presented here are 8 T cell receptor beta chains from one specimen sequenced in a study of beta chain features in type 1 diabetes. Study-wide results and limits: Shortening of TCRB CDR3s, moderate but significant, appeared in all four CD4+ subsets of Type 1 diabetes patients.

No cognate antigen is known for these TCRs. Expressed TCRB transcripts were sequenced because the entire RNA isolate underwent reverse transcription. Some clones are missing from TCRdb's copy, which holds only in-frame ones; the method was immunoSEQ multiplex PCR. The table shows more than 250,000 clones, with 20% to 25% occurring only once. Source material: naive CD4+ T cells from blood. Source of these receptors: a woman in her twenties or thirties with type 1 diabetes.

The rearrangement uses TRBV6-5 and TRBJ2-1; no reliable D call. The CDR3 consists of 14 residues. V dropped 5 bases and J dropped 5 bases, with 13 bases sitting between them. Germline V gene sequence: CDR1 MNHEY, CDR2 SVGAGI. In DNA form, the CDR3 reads TGTGCCAGCAGTCCCCCCCTCTACGACAATGAGCAGTTCTTC. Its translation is CASSPPLYDNEQFF.

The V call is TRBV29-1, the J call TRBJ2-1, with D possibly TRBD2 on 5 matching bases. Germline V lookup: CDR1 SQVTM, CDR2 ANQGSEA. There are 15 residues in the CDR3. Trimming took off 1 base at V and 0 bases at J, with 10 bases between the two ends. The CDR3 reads CSVEGGRSSYNEQFF. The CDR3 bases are TGCAGCGTTGAAGGCGGGCGTAGCTCCTACAATGAGCAGTTCTTC.

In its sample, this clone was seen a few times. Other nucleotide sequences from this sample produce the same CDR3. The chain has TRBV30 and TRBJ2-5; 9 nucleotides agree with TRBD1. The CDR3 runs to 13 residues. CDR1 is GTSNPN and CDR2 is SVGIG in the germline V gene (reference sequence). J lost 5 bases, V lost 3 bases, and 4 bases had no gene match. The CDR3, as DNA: TGTGCCTGGAGCACAGGGGGCGTGGAGACCCAGTACTTC. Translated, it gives CAWSTGGVETQYF.

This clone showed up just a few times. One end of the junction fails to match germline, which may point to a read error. For the CDR3, the DNA is TGTGCCAGCAGCTTGGTAGGGAGTGCAGGGGATTTT. Translation gives CASSLVGSAGDF. The V gene is TRBV5-6, the J gene TRBJ2-3; a possible D gene is TRBD1 (6 bases). The CDR3 totals 12 residues. Germline V gives CDR1 SGHDT, CDR2 YYEEEE.

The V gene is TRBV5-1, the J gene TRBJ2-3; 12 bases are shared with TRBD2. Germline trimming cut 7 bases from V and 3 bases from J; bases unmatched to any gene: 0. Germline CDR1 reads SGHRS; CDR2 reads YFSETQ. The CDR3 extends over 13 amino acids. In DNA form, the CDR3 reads TGCGCCAGCGGGACTAGCGGGACAGATACGCAGTATTTT. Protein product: CASGTSGTDTQYF.

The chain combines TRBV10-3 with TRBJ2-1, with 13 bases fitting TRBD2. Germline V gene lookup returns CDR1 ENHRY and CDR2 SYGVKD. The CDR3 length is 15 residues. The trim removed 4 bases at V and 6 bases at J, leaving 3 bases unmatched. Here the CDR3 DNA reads TGTGCCATCAGTGTCTGGACTAGCGGGAGCAATGAGCAGTTCTTC. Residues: CAISVWTSGSNEQFF.

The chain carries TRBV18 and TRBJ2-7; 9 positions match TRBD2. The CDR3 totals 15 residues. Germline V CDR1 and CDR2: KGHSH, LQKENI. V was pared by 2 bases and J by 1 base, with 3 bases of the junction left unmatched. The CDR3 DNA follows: TGTGCCAGCTCACCAATACTAGCGGGTTCCTACGAGCAGTACTTC. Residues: CASSPILAGSYEQYF.

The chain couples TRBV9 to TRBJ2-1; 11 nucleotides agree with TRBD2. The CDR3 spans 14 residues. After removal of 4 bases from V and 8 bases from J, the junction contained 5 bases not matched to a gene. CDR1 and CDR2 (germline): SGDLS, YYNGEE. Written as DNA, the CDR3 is TGTGCCAGCAGCCTACTAGCGGGAGAGGATGAGCAGTTCTTC. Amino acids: CASSLLAGEDEQFF. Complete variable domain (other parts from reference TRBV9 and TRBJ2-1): DSGVTQTPKHLITATGQRVTLRCSPRSGDLSVYWYQQSLDQGLQFLIQYYNGEERAKGNILERFSAQQFPDLHSELNLSSLELGDSALYFCASSLLAGEDEQFFGPGTRLTVL.